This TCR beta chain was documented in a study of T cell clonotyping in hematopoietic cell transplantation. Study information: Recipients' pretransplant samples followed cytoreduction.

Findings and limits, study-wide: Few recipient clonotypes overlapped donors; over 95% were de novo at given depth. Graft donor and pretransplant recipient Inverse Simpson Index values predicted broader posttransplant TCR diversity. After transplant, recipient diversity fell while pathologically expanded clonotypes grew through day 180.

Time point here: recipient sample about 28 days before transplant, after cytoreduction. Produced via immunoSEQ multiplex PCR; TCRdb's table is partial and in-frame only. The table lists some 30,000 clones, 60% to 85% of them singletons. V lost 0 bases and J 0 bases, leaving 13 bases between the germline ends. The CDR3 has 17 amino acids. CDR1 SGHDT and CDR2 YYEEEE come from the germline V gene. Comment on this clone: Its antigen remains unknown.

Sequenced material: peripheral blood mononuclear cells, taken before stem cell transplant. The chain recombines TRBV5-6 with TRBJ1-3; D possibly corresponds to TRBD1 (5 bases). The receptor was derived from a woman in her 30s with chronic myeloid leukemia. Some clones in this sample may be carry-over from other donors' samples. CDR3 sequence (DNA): TGTGCCAGCAGCTTGGGACAGTACTTCACCTCTGGAAACACCATATATTTT. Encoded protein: CASSLGQYFTSGNTIYF.